Sequencing of this T cell receptor beta chain was carried out in a study of identifying expanded T cells in peripheral blood. This CDR3 is built from 13 residues. The germline CDR1 and CDR2 sequences are MDHEN and SYDVKM. Between the trimmed V and J ends, which lost 3 bases and 8 bases, there was a span of 13 bases. No infections or other immune events were documented during collection. Measured with immunoSEQ multiplex PCR; TCRdb has only the in-frame clones, and not every one. The table records tens of thousands of clones, approximately 80% of them present only once. Findings and limits, study-wide: Clone count variance between roughly 2-week samples rose with total template count. Roughly 1.1 clones differed between technical replicates, versus approximately 16 and 20 over time.

Concerning this clone: Its cognate antigen is unknown.

The V gene is TRBV28, the J gene TRBJ1-2; no clear D gene. The TCR comes from a person aged 18 to 75 in good health. The sequencing sample was made of blood. CDR3: CASSFASGRGYTF. The CDR3 DNA is TGTGCCAGCAGTTTTGCTTCGGGTAGAGGCTACACCTTC.